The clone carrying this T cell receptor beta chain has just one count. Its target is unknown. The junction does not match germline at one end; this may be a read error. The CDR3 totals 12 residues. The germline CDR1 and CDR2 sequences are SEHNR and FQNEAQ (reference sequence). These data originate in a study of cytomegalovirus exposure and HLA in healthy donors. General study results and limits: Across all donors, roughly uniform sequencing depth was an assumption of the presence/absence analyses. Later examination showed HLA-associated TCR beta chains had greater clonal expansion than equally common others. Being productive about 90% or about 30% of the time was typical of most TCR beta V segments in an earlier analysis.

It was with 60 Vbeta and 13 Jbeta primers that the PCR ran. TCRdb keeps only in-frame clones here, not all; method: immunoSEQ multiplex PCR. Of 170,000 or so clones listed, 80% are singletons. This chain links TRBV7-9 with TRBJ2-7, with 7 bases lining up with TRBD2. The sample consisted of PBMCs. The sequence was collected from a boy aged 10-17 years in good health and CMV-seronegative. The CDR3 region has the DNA TGTTCCAGCGGGGCCAGGACCTACGAGCAGTACTTC. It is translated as CSSGARTYEQYF.